Listed below are T cell receptor beta chains from one sample, sequenced in a study of control samples from healthy donors and cancer patients. Using immunoSEQ multiplex PCR, the repertoire was profiled, and TCRdb retains in-frame clones only, with some absent. The sample has around 150,000 clones, over 85% seen once. The sequenced sample consisted of blood. The source of these receptors is a man aged 25 to 40 in good health. Each CDR3 is given with its conserved first and last residue. D genes are given only for firm matches. Clone size, where shown, is once, few, many, or a class for clones that have expanded.

NA NA 12 TRBJ2-7 TRBV11-2 TGTGCCAGCAGCTTAGTGTTATACGAGCAGTACTTC CASSLVLYEQYF
once TRBD2 15 TRBJ2-1 TRBV27 TGTGCCAGCAGTTTAATCGGGGGGGGAGACAATGAGCAGTTCTTC CASSLIGGGDNEQFF
once NA 14 TRBJ1-5 TRBV5-5 TGTGCCAGCAGCTCCGGACCAGACAATCAGCCCCAGCATTTT CASSSGPDNQPQHF
few NA 14 TRBJ1-3 TRBV6-6 TGTGCCAGCAGTTATTATGGGGAAGGAAACACCATATATTTT CASSYYGEGNTIYF
NA TRBD2 18 TRBJ2-1 TRBV5-1 TGCGCCAGCAGCGGAACTAGCGGGAGCGACCCTTTCTACAATGAGCAGTTCTTC CASSGTSGSDPFYNEQFF
NA NA 13 TRBJ1-5 TRBV10-3 TGTGCCATCAGTCCCGGGGGGGATCAGCCCCAGCATTTT CAISPGGDQPQHF
NA TRBD1 14 TRBJ1-4 TRBV30 TGTGCCTGGAGCGTCGGACAGGGGACGGAAAAACTGTTTTTT CAWSVGQGTEKLFF
NA NA 11 TRBJ1-1 TRBV7-2 TGTGCCAGCAGCCCCTACACTGAAGCTTTCTTT CASSPYTEAFF
NA TRBD1 17 TRBJ2-1 TRBV5-4 TGTGCCAGCAGCTTGACTAGGGGACAGGGTATCCACAATGAGCAGTTCTTC CASSLTRGQGIHNEQFF
NA NA 15 TRBJ2-7 TRBV2 TGTGCCAGCACGTCCCCGATTGGGGTCGCGTACGAGCAGTACTTC CASTSPIGVAYEQYF
NA NA 14 TRBJ2-5 TRBV18 TGTGCCAGCTCACGAACAGGGAGCGGAGAGACCCAGTACTTC CASSRTGSGETQYF
NA NA 15 TRBJ2-6 TRBV3-1/TRBV3-2 TGTGCCAGCACCTTAGGTCACTCTGGGGCCAACGTCCTGACTTTC CASTLGHSGANVLTF
NA TRBD2 14 TRBJ2-1 TRBV11-3 TGTGCCAGCAGCTCCCGGGGGGGGGATAATGAGCAGTTCTTC CASSSRGGDNEQFF
NA NA 15 TRBJ2-1 TRBV11-3 TGTGCCAGCAGCTCCCGGAGGGGGCTTGACAATGAGCAGTTCTTC CASSSRRGLDNEQFF
NA NA 13 TRBJ1-5 TRBV19 TGTGCCAGTGGAGTATCAAGGGATCAGCCCCAGCATTTT CASGVSRDQPQHF
once TRBD1 15 TRBJ1-1 TRBV7-9 TGTGCCAGCAGTGCCGGGACAGGGGGCCGAACTGAAGCTTTCTTT CASSAGTGGRTEAFF
NA NA 16 TRBJ2-2 TRBV7-9 TGTGCCAGCAGTTCAAACCTAGGGCGGATTAGCGGGGAGCTGTTTTTT CASSSNLGRISGELFF
NA TRBD2 18 TRBJ2-6 TRBV19 TGTGCCAGTAGTGAGGCGGGAGGCGGGTTGGCTGGGGCCAACGTCCTGACTTTC CASSEAGGGLAGANVLTF
NA NA 16 TRBJ2-5 TRBV2 TGTGCCAGCAGTGAGCCCCGGGACACTCAAGGGGAGACCCAGTACTTC CASSEPRDTQGETQYF
NA TRBD1 15 TRBJ2-7 TRBV11-2 TGTGCCAGCAGCTTAGATCGGGGACAGTTGTACGAGCAGTACTTC CASSLDRGQLYEQYF
NA TRBD1 16 TRBJ2-7 TRBV29-1 TGCAGCGTTGAACCGCCGGGACAGGGTACGGTTTACGAGCAGTACTTC CSVEPPGQGTVYEQYF
NA TRBD1 14 TRBJ1-5 TRBV19 TGTGCCAGTAGTATAGATACGTCTAACAGGGGACAGCATTTT CASSIDTSNRGQHF
NA NA 11 TRBJ2-1 TRBV20-1 TGCAGTGCTCGGGGACCTTTCGGGCAGTTCTTC CSARGPFGQFF
NA NA 17 TRBJ1-2 TRBV6-6 TGTGCCAGCAGTCCGAACAGGCCCACAGCCCTATACTATGGCTACACCTTC CASSPNRPTALYYGYTF
NA NA 14 TRBJ1-4 TRBV7-2 TGTGCCAGCAGCCGCCAGGGATTATCCGAAAAACTGTTTTTT CASSRQGLSEKLFF
NA NA 15 TRBJ1-2 TRBV5-1 TGCGCCAGCAGCTTGGGACAGGCCTTACGGGATGGCTACACCTTC CASSLGQALRDGYTF
NA NA 14 TRBJ1-1 TRBV7-2 TGTGCCAGCAGTACCCTCCGAGGGAACACTGAAGCTTTCTTT CASSTLRGNTEAFF